This T cell receptor beta chain was identified during a study of shared clonotypes between healthy human individuals. Study-wide context: The people who gave samples were a couple of women and a few men aged 18 to 49. Notes on the study in general: The study drew on few donors, limiting represented genetic and exposure-history diversity.

In germline, CDR1 is SGHRS, CDR2 YFSETQ. Trimming took off 0 bases at V and 5 bases at J, with 14 bases between the two ends. The CDR3 sequence is 15 residues long. Naive CD8 cells, CD45RO-negative and positively selected for CCR7, excluded terminally differentiated effector memory CD45RA+ cells. Note on this clone: The antigen remains unidentified.

The method was immunoSEQ multiplex PCR; TCRdb's version includes in-frame clones alone and lacks a portion of them. Seen here are roughly 2 million clones, about 95% observed once, and the top ten hold 1.1%. The V and J genes are TRBV5-1 and TRBJ2-5, with D perhaps being TRBD1 or TRBD2 (5 bases each). The TCR comes from a man younger than 35 in good health. The sequenced sample was naive CD8+ T cells sorted from blood. This CDR3 reads CASSLDGIWGETQYF. CDR3 coding DNA: TGCGCCAGCAGCTTGGATGGCATCTGGGGGGAGACCCAGTACTTC.